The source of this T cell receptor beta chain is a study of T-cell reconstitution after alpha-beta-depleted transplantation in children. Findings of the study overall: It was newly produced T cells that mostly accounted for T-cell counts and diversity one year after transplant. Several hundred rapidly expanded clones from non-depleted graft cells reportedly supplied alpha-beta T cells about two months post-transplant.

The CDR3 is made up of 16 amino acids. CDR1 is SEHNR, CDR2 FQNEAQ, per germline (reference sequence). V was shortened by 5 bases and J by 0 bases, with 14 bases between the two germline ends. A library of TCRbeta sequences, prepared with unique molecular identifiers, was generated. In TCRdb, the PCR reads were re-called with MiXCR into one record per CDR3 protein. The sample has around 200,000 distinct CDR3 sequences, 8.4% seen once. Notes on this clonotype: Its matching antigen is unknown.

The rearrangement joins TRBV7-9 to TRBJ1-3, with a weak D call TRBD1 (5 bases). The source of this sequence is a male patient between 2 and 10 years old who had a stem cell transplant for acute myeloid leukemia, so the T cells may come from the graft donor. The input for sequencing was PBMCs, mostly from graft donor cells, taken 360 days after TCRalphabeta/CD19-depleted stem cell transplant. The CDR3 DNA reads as TGTGCCAGCAGCCAGCCGACAGCCAGCTCTGGAAACACCATATATTTT. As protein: CASSQPTASSGNTIYF.